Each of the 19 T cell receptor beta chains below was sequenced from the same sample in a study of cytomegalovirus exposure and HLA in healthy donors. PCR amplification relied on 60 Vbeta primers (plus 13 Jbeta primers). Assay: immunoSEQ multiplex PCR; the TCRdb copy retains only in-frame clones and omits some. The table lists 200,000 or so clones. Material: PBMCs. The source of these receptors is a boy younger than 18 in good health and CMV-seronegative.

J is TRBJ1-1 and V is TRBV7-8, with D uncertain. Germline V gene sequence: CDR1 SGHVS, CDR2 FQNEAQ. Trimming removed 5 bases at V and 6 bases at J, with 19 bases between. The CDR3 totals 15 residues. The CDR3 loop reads CASSRNSGQDAEAFF. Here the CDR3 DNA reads TGTGCCAGCAGCCGCAACAGCGGCCAAGACGCTGAAGCTTTCTTT.

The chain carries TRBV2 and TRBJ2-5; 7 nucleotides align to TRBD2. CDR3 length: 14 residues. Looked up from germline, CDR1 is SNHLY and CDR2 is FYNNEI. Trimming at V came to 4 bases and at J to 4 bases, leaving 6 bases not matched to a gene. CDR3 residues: CASSVGGAAETQYF. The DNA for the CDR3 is TGTGCCAGCAGTGTGGGAGGGGCGGCAGAGACCCAGTACTTC.

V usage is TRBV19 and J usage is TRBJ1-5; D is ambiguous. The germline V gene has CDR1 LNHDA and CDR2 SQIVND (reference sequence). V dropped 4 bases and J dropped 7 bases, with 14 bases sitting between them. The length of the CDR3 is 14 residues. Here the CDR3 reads CASSTRQEVQPQHF. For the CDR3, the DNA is TGTGCCAGTAGTACCAGGCAGGAGGTACAGCCCCAGCATTTT.

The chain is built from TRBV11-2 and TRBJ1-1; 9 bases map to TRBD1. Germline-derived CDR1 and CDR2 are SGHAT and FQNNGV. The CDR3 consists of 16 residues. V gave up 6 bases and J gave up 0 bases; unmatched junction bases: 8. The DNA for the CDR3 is TGTGCCAGCAGAGCACGACAGGGGGTAATGAACACTGAAGCTTTCTTT. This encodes CASRARQGVMNTEAFF.

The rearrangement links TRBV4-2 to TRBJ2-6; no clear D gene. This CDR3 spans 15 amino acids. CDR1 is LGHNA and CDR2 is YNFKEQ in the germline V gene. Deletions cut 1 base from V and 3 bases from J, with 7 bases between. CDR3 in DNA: TGTGCCAGCAGCCAAGGTCTCAGTGGGGCCAACGTCCTGACTTTC. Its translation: CASSQGLSGANVLTF.

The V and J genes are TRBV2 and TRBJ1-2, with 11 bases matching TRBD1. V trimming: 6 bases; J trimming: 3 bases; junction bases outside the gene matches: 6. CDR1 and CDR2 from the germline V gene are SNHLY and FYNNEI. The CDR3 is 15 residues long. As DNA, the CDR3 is TGTGCCAGCAGACCGGACAGGGGGCGAGACTATGGCTACACCTTC. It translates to CASRPDRGRDYGYTF.

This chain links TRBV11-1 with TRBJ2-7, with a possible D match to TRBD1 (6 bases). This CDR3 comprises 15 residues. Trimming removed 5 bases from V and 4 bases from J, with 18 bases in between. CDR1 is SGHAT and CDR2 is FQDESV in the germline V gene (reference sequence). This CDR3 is CASSHPDRFRYEQYF. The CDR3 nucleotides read TGTGCCAGCAGCCACCCCGACAGGTTTAGATACGAGCAGTACTTC.

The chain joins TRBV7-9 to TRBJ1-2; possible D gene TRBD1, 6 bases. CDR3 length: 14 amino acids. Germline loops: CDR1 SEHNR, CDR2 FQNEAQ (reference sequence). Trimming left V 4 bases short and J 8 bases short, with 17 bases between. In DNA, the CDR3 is TGTGCCAGCAGCTCCCCCGGGGGGGCCGAGGGCTACACCTTC. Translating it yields CASSSPGGAEGYTF.

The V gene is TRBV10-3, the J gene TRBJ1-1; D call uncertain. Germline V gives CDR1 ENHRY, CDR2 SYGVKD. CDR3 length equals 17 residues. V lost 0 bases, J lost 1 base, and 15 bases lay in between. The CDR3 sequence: CAISESLGRDPNTEAFF. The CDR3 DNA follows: TGTGCCATCAGTGAGTCCCTGGGGAGAGATCCGAACACTGAAGCTTTCTTT.

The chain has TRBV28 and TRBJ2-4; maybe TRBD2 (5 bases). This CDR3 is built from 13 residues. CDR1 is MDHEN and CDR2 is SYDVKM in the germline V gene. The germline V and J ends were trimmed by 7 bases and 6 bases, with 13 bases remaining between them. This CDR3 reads CASTPGLGNIQYF. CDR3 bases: TGTGCCAGCACTCCGGGGTTGGGAAACATTCAGTACTTC.

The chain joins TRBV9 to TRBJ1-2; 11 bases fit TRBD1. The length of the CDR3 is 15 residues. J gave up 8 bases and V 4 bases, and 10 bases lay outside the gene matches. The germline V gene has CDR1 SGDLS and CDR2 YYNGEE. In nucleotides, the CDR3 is TGTGCCAGCAGCCCGCGGACAGGGGGCTCGAGGGGCTACACCTTC. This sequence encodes CASSPRTGGSRGYTF. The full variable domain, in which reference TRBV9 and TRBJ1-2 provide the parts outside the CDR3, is DSGVTQTPKHLITATGQRVTLRCSPRSGDLSVYWYQQSLDQGLQFLIQYYNGEERAKGNILERFSAQQFPDLHSELNLSSLELGDSALYFCASSPRTGGSRGYTFGSGTRLTVV.

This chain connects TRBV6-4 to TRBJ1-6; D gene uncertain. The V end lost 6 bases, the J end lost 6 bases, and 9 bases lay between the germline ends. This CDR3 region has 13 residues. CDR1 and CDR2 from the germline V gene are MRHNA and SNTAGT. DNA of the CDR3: TGTGCCAGCAGCCGGGAGATTAATTCACCCCTCCACTTT. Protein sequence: CASSREINSPLHF.

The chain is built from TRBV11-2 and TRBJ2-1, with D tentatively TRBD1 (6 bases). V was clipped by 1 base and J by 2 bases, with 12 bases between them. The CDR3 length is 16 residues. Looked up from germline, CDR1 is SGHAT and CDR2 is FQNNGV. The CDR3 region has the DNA TGTGCCAGCAGCTTAGGTGGGGGCAGGACCTACAATGAGCAGTTCTTC. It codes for CASSLGGGRTYNEQFF.

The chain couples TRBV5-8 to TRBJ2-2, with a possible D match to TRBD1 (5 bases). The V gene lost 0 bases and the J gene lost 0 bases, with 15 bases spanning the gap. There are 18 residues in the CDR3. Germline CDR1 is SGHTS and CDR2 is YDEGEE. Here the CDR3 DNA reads TGTGCCAGCAGCTTGGAGCTCAGGGAAATAGCGAACACCGGGGAGCTGTTTTTT. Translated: CASSLELREIANTGELFF.

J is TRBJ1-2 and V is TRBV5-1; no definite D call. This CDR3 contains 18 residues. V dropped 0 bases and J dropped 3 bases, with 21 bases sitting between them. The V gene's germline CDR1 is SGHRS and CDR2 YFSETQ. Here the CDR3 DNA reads TGCGCCAGCAGCTTGGAAAGTAGCGGACCGCGCGATCACTATGGCTACACCTTC. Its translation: CASSLESSGPRDHYGYTF.

CDR3 nucleotides: TGTGCCAGCAGCCGCCGAAGACAGGGAGTCTATGGCTACACCTTC. This translates into CASSRRRQGVYGYTF. The chain combines TRBV6-5 with TRBJ1-2; 7 bases fit TRBD1. Germline V lookup: CDR1 MNHEY, CDR2 SVGAGI. The CDR3 is 15 residues long. The V and J ends lost 6 bases and 4 bases, in that order; junction bases with no gene match: 11.

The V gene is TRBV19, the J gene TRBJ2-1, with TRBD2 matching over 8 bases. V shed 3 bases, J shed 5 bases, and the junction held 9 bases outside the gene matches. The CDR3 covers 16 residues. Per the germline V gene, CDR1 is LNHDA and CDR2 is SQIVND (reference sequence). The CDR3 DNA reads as TGTGCCAGTAGTATTGCCGGGCGGGGGGAACACAATGAGCAGTTCTTC. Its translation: CASSIAGRGEHNEQFF.

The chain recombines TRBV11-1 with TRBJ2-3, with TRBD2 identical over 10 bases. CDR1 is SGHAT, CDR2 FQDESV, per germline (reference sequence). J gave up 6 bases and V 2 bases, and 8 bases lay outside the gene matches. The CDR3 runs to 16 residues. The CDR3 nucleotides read TGTGCCAGCAGCTTATGGCTAGCGGGGGCGGGGGATACGCAGTATTTT. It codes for CASSLWLAGAGDTQYF.

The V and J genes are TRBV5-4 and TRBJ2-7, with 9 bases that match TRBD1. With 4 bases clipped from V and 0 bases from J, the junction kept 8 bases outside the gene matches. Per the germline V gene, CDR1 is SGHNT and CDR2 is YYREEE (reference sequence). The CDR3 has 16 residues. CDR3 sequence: CASSTNGQGLSYEQYF. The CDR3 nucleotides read TGTGCCAGCAGCACCAACGGACAGGGGCTCTCCTACGAGCAGTACTTC.